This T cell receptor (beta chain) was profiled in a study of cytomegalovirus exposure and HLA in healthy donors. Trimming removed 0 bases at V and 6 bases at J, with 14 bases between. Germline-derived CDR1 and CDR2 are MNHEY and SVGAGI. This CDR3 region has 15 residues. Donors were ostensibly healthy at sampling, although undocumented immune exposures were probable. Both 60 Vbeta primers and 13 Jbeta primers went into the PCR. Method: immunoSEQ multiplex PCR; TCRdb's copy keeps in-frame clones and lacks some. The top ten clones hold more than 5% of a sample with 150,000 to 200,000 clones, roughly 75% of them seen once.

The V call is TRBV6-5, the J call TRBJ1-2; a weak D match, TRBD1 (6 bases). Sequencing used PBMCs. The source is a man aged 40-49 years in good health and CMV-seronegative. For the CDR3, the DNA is TGTGCCAGCAGTTACTCAAATTGGGCAGGGGATGGCTACACCTTC. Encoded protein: CASSYSNWAGDGYTF.